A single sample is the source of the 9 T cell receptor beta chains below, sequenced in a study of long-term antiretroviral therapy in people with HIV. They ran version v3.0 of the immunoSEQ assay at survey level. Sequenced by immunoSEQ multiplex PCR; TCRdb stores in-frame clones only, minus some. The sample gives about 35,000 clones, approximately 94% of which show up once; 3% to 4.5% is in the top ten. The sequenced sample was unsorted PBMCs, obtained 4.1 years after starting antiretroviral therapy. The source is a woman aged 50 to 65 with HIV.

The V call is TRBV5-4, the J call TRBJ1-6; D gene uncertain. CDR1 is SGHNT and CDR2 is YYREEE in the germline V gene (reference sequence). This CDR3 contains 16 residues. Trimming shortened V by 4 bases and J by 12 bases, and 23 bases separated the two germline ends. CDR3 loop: CASSTDPAFEVEPLHF. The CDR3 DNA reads TGTGCCAGCAGCACCGATCCGGCCTTCGAAGTTGAACCCCTCCACTTT.

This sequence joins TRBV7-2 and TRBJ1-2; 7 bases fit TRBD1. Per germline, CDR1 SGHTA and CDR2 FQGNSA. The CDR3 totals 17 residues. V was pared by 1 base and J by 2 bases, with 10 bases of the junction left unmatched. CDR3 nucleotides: TGTGCCAGCAGCTTAGTGGGGACAGACCCCTTAAACTATGGCTACACCTTC. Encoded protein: CASSLVGTDPLNYGYTF.

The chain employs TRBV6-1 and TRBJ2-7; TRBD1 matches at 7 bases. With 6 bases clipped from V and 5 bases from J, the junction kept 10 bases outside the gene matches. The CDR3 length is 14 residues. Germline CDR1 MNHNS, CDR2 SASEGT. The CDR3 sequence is CASRNRDSSNEQYF. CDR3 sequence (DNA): TGTGCCAGCAGGAATCGGGACAGTAGCAACGAGCAGTACTTC.

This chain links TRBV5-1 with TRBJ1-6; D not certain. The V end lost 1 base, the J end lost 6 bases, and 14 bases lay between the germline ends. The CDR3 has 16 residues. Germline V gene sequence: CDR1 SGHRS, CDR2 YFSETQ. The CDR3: CASSLQSGGSNSPLHF. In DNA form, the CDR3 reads TGCGCCAGCAGCTTGCAATCGGGAGGCAGTAATTCACCCCTCCACTTT.

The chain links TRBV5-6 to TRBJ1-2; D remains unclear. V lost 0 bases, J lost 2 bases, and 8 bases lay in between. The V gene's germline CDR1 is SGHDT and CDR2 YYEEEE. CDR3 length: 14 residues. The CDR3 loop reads CASSLGGKNYGYTF. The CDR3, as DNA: TGTGCCAGCAGCTTGGGCGGGAAAAACTATGGCTACACCTTC.

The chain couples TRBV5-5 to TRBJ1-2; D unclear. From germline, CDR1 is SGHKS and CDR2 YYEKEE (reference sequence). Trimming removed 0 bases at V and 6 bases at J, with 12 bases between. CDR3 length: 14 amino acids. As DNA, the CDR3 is TGTGCCAGCAGCTTGGCCGCAACTCCTGATGGCTACACCTTC. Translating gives CASSLAATPDGYTF.

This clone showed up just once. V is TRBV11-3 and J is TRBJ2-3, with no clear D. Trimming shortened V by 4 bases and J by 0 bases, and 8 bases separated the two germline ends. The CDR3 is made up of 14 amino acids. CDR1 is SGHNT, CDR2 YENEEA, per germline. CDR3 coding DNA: TGTGCCAGCAGCTATCACCGGAGCACAGATACGCAGTATTTT. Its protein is CASSYHRSTDTQYF.

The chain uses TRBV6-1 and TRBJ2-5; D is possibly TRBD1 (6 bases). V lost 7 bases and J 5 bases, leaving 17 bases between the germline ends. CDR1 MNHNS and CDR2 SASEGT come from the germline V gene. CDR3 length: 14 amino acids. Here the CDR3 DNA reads TGTGCCAGCAACCGAAGGGGGTCCGGCGAGACCCAGTACTTC. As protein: CASNRRGSGETQYF.

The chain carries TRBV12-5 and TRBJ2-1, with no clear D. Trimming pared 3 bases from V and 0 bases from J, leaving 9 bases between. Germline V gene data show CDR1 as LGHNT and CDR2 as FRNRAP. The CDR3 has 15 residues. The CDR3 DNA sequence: TGTGCTAGTGGTTTCCCAGACCTCTCCTACAATGAGCAGTTCTTC. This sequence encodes CASGFPDLSYNEQFF.